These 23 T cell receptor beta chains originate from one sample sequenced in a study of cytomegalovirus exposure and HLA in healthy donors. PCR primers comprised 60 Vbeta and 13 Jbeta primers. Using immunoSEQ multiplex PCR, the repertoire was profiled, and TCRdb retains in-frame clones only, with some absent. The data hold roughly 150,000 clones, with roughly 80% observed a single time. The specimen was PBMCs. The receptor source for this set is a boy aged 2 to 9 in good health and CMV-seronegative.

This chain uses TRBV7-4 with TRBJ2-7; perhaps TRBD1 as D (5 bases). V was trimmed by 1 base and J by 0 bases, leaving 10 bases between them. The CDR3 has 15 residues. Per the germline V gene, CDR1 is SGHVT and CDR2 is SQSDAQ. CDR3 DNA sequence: TGTGCCAGCAGCTTAGTGGCAGGGATCTCCTACGAGCAGTACTTC. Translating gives CASSLVAGISYEQYF.

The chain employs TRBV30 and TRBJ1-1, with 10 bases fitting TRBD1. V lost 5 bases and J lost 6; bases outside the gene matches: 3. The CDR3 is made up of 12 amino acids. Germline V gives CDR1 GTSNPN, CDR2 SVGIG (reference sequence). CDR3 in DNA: TGTGCCTGGGGACAGGGGGTTTCTGAAGCTTTCTTT. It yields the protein CAWGQGVSEAFF.

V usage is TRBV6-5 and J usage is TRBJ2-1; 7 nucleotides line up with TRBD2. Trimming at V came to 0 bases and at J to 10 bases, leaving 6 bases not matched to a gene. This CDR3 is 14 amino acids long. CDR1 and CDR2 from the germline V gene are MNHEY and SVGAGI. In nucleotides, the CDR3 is TGTGCCAGCAGTTACTCACTAGCGAAGAACGAGCAGTTCTTC. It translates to CASSYSLAKNEQFF.

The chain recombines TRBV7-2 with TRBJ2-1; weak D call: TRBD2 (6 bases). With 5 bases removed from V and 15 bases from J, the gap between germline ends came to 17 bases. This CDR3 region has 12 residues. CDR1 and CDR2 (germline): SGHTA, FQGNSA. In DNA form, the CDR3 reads TGTGCCAGCAGCCCGAGACTAGTTGGTCTGTTCTTC. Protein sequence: CASSPRLVGLFF. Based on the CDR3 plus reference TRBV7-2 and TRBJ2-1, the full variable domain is GAGVSQSPSNKVTEKGKDVELRCDPISGHTALYWYRQSLGQGLEFLIYFQGNSAPDKSGLPSDRFSAERTGGSVSTLTIQRTQQEDSAVYLCASSPRLVGLFFGPGTRLTVL.

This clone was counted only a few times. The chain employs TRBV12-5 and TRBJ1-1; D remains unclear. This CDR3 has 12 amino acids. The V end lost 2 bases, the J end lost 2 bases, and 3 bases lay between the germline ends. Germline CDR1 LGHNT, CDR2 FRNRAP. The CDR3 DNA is TGTGCTAGTGGTTTGCCAAACACTGAAGCTTTCTTT. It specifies CASGLPNTEAFF.

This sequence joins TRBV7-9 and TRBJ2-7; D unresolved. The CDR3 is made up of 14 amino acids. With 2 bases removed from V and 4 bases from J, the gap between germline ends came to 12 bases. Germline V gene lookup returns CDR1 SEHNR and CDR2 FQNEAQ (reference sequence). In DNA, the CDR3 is TGTGCCAGCAGCTTAATCGCGGAGATATACGAGCAGTACTTC. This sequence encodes CASSLIAEIYEQYF.

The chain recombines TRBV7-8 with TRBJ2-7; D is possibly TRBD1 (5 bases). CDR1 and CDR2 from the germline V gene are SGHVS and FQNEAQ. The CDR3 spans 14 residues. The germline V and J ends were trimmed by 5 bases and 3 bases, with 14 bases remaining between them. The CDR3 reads CASSPRQKDYEQYF. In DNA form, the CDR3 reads TGTGCCAGCAGCCCGAGACAGAAAGACTACGAGCAGTACTTC.

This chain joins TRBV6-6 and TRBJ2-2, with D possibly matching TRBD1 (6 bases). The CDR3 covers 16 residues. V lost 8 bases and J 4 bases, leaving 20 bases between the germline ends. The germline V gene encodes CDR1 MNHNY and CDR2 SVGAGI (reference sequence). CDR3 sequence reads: CASRPEGHQRTGELFF. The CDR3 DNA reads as TGTGCCAGCCGCCCAGAGGGACACCAGCGCACCGGGGAGCTGTTTTTT.

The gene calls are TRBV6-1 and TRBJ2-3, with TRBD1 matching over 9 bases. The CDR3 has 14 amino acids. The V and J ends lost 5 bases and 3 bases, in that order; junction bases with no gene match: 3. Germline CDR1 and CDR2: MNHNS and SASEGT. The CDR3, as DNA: TGTGCCAGCAGTTGGGGGACAGGGACAGATACGCAGTATTTT. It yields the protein CASSWGTGTDTQYF.

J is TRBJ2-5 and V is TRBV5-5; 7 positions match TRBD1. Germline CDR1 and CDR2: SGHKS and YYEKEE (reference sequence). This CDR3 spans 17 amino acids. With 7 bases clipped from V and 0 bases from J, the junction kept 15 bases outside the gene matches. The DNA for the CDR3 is TGTGCCAGCTGGGGGCAGGGGGTGCGGCAGTACCAAGAGACCCAGTACTTC. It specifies CASWGQGVRQYQETQYF.

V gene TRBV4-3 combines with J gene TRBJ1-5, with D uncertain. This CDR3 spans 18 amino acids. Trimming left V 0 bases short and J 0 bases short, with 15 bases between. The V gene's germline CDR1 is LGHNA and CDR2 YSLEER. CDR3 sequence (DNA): TGCGCCAGCAGCCAAGATGCCCAGAGGGATTATAGCAATCAGCCCCAGCATTTT. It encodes CASSQDAQRDYSNQPQHF.

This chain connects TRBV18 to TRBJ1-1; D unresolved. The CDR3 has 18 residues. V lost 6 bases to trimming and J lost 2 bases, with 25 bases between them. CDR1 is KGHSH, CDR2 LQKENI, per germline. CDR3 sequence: CASSRWNFVGSLNTEAFF. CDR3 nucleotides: TGTGCCAGCTCGCGATGGAACTTTGTGGGGAGCCTTAACACTGAAGCTTTCTTT. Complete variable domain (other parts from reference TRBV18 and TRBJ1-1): NAGVMQNPRHLVRRRGQEARLRCSPMKGHSHVYWYRQLPEEGLKFMVYLQKENIIDESGMPKERFSAEFPKEGPSILRIQQVVRGDSAAYFCASSRWNFVGSLNTEAFFGQGTRLTVV.

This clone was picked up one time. This CDR3 reads CASRRRPARNTEAFF. CDR3 DNA sequence: TGTGCCAGCAGGAGGAGGCCGGCACGGAACACTGAAGCTTTCTTT. The chain carries TRBV28 and TRBJ1-1; D not resolved. The CDR3 has 15 residues. The ends were cut back, 6 bases at V and 1 base at J, with 15 bases in the middle. Germline V gene sequence: CDR1 MDHEN, CDR2 SYDVKM.

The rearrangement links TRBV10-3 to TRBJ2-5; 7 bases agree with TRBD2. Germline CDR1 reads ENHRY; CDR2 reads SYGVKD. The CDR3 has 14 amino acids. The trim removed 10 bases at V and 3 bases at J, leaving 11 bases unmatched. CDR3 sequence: CATRAGPREETQYF. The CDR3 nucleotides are TGTGCCACCCGAGCGGGACCGAGAGAAGAGACCCAGTACTTC.

CDR3 sequence (DNA): TGTGCCAGCAGTTTGCGACAGGGTCTGGCTGAGCAGTTCTTC. Translated, it gives CASSLRQGLAEQFF. V and J are TRBV27 and TRBJ2-1; 7 bases line up with TRBD1. The CDR3 length is 14 residues. V dropped 3 bases and J dropped 9; count of bases not matched to a gene: 8. Per germline, CDR1 MNHEY and CDR2 SMNVEV (reference sequence).

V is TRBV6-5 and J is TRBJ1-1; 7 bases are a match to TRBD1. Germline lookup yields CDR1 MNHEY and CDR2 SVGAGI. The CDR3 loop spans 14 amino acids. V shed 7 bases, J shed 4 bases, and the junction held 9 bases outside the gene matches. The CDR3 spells CASNRQGWVTEAFF. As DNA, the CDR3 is TGTGCCAGCAATCGACAGGGTTGGGTCACTGAAGCTTTCTTT.

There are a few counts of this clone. CDR3 DNA: TGTGCCAGCAGCGCCAACAGGGCCCCACTGGAAGGCTACACCTTC. It is translated as CASSANRAPLEGYTF. The chain combines TRBV9 with TRBJ1-2; TRBD1 might be the D (6 bases). V was trimmed by 3 bases and J by 8 bases, leaving 20 bases between them. The length of the CDR3 is 15 residues. Looked up from germline, CDR1 is SGDLS and CDR2 is YYNGEE.

The CDR3 here is CASSPRARGQGPYGYTF. CDR3 coding DNA: TGTGCCAGCAGCCCTCGGGCTCGGGGACAGGGGCCCTATGGCTACACCTTC. The chain couples TRBV7-9 to TRBJ1-2; 10 bases map to TRBD1. CDR1 is SEHNR and CDR2 is FQNEAQ in the germline V gene (reference sequence). V gave up 5 bases and J gave up 4 bases; unmatched junction bases: 13. This CDR3 has 17 residues.

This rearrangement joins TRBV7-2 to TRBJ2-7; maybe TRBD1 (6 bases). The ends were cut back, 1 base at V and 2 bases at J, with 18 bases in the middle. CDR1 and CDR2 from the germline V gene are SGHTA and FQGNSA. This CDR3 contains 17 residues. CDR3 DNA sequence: TGTGCCAGCAGCTTAGGGAAGGACAGAGCAAAGACCTACGAGCAGTACTTC. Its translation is CASSLGKDRAKTYEQYF. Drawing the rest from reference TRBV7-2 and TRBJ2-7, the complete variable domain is GAGVSQSPSNKVTEKGKDVELRCDPISGHTALYWYRQSLGQGLEFLIYFQGNSAPDKSGLPSDRFSAERTGGSVSTLTIQRTQQEDSAVYLCASSLGKDRAKTYEQYFGPGTRLTVT.

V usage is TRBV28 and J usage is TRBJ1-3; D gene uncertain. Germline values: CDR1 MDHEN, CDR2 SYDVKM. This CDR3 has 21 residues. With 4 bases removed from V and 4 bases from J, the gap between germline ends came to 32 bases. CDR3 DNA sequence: TGTGCCAGCAGTTCCTTATATCCCGATGATTGGCTGAGGGAATGGGGAAACACCATATATTTT. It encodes CASSSLYPDDWLREWGNTIYF.

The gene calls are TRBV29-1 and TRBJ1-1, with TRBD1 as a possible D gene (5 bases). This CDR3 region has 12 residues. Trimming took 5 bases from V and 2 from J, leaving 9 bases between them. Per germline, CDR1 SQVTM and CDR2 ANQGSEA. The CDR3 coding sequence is TGCAGCGTTTATCAGGGAAACACTGAAGCTTTCTTT. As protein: CSVYQGNTEAFF.

CDR3 sequence: CASSVGVGTTNTEAFF. The CDR3 region has the DNA TGTGCCAGCAGCGTAGGGGTGGGCACGACGAACACTGAAGCTTTCTTT. J is TRBJ1-1 and V is TRBV9; D gene uncertain. Trimming stripped 0 bases from V and 1 base from J, with 13 bases between. CDR3 length: 16 residues. Per the germline V gene, CDR1 is SGDLS and CDR2 is YYNGEE.

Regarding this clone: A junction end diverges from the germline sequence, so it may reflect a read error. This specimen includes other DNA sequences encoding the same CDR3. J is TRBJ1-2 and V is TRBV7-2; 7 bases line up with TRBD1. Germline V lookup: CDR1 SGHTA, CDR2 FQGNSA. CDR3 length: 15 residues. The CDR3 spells CASSLAGQVNYGYTF. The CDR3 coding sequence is TGTGCCAGCAGCTTAGCCGGACAGGTTAACTACGGCTACACCTTC.